This T cell receptor (beta chain) was captured by sequencing in a study of vaccination and CD4 T cells after COVID-19. Study overall: Cellular stimulation was performed using overlapping spike peptides derived from SARS-CoV-2, HCoV-NL63, HCoV-OC43 and HCoV-229E.

The junction had 17 bases not matched to a gene; V was cut back by 5 bases and J by 8 bases. The CDR3 spans 16 residues. The germline V gene has CDR1 MNHNS and CDR2 SASEGT. Only one count was recorded for this clonotype. The antigen remains undetermined. The Oncomine TCR Beta short-read assay sequenced DNA from cultured CD4+ T cells. Via MiXCR, TCRdb re-called the PCR reads, giving one row per CDR3 protein. Of under 9,500 distinct CDR3 sequences in the sample, 50% to 60% were seen once. Treatment: approximately 11-day PBMC culture with coronavirus spike peptide pools or control peptides (ViraFEST assay). March to December 2020 was the span of positive PCR dates, which predated US Alpha, Beta and Delta variants.

The V gene is TRBV6-1, the J gene TRBJ1-2, with TRBD1 matching 7 bases. The sequence was obtained from a human donor who had recovered from COVID-19. The source material was CD4+ T cells from blood, cultured in vitro. Here the CDR3 reads CASSLQTGTAMRGYTF. The CDR3 region has the DNA TGTGCCAGCAGTCTACAAACCGGGACAGCCATGAGAGGCTACACCTTC.